This T cell receptor beta chain emerged from a study of regulatory T cells in long-lasting Graves disease. Regarding the study as a whole: Not thyroid tissue but only peripheral blood was studied.

Looked up from germline, CDR1 is SNHLY and CDR2 is FYNNEI. This CDR3 is 13 amino acids long. The V gene lost 11 bases and the J gene lost 3 bases, with 17 bases spanning the gap. This clonotype was seen ten or more times. Its matching antigen is unknown. Researchers made TCR beta libraries by using iRepertoire HTBI primers and running Arm-PCR on CDR3 regions. MiXCR, run by TCRdb on the multiplex PCR reads, gives a single entry per CDR3 protein. The table has 300,000 to 400,000 distinct CDR3 sequences, 18% seen once. The time point here: newly diagnosed GD, antithyroid drugs for less than 3 months. TCR sequences were obtained from RNA taken from PBMCs.

The gene calls are TRBV2 and TRBJ2-7; a possible D gene is TRBD2 (6 bases). The source was peripheral blood mononuclear cells (PBMCs), collected at new diagnosis, from a patient treated with antithyroid drugs. This clonotype was sampled from a female donor with Graves disease. DNA for the CDR3: TGTGCCCGCCGCGGGACGGACGGCTACGAGCAGTACTTC. Translated, it gives CARRGTDGYEQYF.